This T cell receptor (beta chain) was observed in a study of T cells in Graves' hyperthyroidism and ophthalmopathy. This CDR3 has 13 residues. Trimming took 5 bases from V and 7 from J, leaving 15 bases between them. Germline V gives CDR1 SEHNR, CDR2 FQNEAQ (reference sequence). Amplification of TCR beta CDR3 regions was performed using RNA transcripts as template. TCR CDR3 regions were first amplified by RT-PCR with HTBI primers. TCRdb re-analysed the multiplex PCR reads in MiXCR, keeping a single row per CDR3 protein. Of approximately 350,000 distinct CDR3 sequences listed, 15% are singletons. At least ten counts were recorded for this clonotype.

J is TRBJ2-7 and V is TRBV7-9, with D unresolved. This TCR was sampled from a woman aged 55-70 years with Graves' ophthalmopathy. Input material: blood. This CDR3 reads CASSPLSRREQYF. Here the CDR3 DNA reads TGTGCCAGCAGCCCTCTAAGTCGAAGGGAGCAGTACTTC.